This T cell receptor (beta chain) is drawn from a study of Graves' ophthalmopathy and Graves' hyperthyroidism. Stable hyperthyroidism meant no progression to ophthalmopathy within 18 months of follow-up. Among the exclusions were patients with other autoimmune diseases, uncontrolled infections, pregnancy or lactation. As diagnostic evidence, clinical symptoms, serum thyroxine, TRAb, thyroid ultrasound and orbital computed tomography were relied upon. In regard to this clonotype: Antigen specificity is unknown. A much larger clone is a single base away; this may be a read error.

From RNA, the CDR3 regions of TCR beta chains were amplified and sequenced. The workflow started with a first-round RT-PCR run with HTBI primers and then moved on to a second-round multiplex PCR. TCRdb processed the multiplex PCR reads anew with MiXCR; each CDR3 protein has one entry. The data show about 620,000 distinct CDR3 sequences, with about a fifth seen just once and approximately 6.9% held by the top ten. The CDR3 sequence is 14 residues long. Study findings and constraints: Discriminating ophthalmopathy from stable hyperthyroidism, a 13-signature model attained a sensitivity of approximately 90% and a specificity of about 83%.

This TCR came from a young woman with stable Graves' hyperthyroidism. Some clones in this sample may be carry-over from other donors' samples. The sequenced material came from peripheral blood. The rearrangement uses TRBV12-3 or TRBV12-4 and TRBJ2-4; 7 bases are a match to TRBD1. CDR3 loop: CASSSGDRGNIKYF. CDR3 nucleotide sequence: TGTGCCAGCAGTTCAGGGGACAGAGGAAACATTAAGTACTTC.